This T cell receptor beta chain comes out of a study of cytomegalovirus exposure and HLA in healthy donors. Germline-derived CDR1 and CDR2 are SGHTA and FQGNSA. CDR3 length: 15 residues. Trimming removed 3 bases from V and 1 base from J; junction bases left unmatched: 6. As regards this clone: What it binds is not known.

Primers for the PCR totalled 60 Vbeta and 13 Jbeta. Method: immunoSEQ multiplex PCR; TCRdb's copy keeps in-frame clones and lacks some. The table has more than 85,000 clones, around 68% seen once; the top ten hold around 5%. Whole-study results and caveats: Per a later analysis, under 20,000 TCR beta sequences showed association with HLA alleles at 0.05 false discovery rate. For most TCR beta V segments, an earlier analysis put the productive rate at about 87% or about 30% of the time.

V is TRBV7-2 and J is TRBJ2-7, with 7 positions matching TRBD2. The clonotype was recovered from a human donor in good health. Sequencing was done on a sample of PBMCs. The CDR3 reads CASSFRNGGSYEQYF. The CDR3 nucleotides read TGTGCCAGCAGCTTCCGTAACGGGGGGTCCTACGAGCAGTACTTC.